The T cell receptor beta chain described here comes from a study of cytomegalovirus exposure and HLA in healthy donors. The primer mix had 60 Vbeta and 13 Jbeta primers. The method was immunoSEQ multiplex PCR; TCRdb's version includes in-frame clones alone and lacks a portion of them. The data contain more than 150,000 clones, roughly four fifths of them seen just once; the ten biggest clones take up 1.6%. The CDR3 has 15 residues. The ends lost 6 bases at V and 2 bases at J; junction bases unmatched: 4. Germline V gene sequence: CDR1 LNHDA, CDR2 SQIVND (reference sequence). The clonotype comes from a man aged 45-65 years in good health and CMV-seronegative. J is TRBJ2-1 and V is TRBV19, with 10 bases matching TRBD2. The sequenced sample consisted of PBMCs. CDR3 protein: CASSYSGGTYNEQFF. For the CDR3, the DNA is TGTGCCAGTAGCTATAGCGGGGGGACCTACAATGAGCAGTTCTTC.